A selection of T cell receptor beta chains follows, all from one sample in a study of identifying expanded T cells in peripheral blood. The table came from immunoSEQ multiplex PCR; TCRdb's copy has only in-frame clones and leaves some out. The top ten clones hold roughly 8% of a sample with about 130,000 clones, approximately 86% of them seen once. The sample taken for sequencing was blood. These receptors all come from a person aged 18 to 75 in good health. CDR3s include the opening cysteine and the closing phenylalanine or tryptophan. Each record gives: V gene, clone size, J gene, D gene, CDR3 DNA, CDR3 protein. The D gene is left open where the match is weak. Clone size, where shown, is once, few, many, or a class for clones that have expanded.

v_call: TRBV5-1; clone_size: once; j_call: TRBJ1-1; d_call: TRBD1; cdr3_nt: TGCGCCAGCAGACTCCAGGGGGCTCAGACTGAAGCTTTCTTT; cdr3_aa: CASRLQGAQTEAFF
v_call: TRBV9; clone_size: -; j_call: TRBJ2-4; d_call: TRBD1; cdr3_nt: TGTGCCAGCAGCGCCTACCAACAGGGGGCGGCGGAAAACATTCAGTACTTC; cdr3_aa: CASSAYQQGAAENIQYF
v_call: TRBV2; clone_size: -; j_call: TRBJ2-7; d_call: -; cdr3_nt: TGTGCCAGCAGTCAAGGGGTTAACTCCCACGAGCAGTACTTC; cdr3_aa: CASSQGVNSHEQYF
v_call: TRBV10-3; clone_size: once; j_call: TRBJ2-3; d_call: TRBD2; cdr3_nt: TGTGCCATCAAACTAGCGGGGGGAGCGCAAGATACGCAGTATTTT; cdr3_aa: CAIKLAGGAQDTQYF
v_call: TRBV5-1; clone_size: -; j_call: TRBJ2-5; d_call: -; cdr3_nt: TGCGCCAGCAGCTTGGTCCCTGGCAGAGAGACCCAGTACTTC; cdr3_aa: CASSLVPGRETQYF
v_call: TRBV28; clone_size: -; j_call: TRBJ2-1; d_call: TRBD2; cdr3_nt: TGTGCCAGCAGGGGGCTAGCGGGAACCTACAATGAGCAGTTCTTC; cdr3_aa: CASRGLAGTYNEQFF
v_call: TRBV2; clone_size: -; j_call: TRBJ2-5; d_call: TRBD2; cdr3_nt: TGTGCCAGCAGTTCCCGGCTAGCGGGGGGCTACCGGGAGACCCAGTACTTC; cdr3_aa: CASSSRLAGGYRETQYF
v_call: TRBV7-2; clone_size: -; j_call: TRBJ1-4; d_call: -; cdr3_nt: TGTGCCAGCAGACAGGGAACTAATGAAAAACTGTTTTTT; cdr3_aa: CASRQGTNEKLFF
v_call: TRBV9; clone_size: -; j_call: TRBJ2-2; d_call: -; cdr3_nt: TGTGCCAGCAGCGTAGCTCTCGAGCTCACCGGGGAGCTGTTTTTT; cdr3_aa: CASSVALELTGELFF
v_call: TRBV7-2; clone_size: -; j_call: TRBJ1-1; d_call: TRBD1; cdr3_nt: TGTGCCAGCAGCAAGGGACAGGGGAGCGCTGAAGCTTTCTTT; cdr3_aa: CASSKGQGSAEAFF
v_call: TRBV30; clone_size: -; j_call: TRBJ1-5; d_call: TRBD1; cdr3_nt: TGTGCCTGGAGTGCCGGACAGGGGCAGCCCCAGCATTTT; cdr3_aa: CAWSAGQGQPQHF
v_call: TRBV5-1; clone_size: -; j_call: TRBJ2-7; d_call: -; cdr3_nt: TGCGCCAGCACGGTCGGATTGAGCTCCTACGAGCAGTACTTC; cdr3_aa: CASTVGLSSYEQYF
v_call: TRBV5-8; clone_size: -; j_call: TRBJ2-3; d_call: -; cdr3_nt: TGTGCCAGCAGCTTGGGGCAGGTAATAGGCACAGATACGCAGTATTTT; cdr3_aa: CASSLGQVIGTDTQYF
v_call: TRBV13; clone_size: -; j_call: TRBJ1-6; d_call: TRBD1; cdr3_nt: TGTGCCAGCAGTAGAGACAGGGTTGTTTCACCCCTCCACTTT; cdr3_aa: CASSRDRVVSPLHF
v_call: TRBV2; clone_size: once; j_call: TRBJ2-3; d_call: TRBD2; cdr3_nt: TGTGCCAGCAGTTCCAGCGGGGTGGGCGGTACAGATACGCAGTATTTT; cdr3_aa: CASSSSGVGGTDTQYF
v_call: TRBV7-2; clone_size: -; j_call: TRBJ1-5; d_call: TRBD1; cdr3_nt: TGTGCCAGCAGCTTGGTAGTGGGACAGTATCAGCCCCAGCATTTT; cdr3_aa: CASSLVVGQYQPQHF
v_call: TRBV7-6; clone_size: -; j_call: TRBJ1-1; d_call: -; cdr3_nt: TGTGCCAGCAGCGTTACCCTCCCTGGGACTGAAGCTTTCTTT; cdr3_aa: CASSVTLPGTEAFF
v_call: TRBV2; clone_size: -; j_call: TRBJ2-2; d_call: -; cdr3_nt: TGTGCCAGCAGTGCCGGGACTGCATTAACCGGGGAGCTGTTTTTT; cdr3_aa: CASSAGTALTGELFF
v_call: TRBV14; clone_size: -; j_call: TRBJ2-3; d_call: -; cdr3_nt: TGTGCCAGCAGCCAAGGGGCGACTAGTACAGATACGCAGTATTTT; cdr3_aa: CASSQGATSTDTQYF
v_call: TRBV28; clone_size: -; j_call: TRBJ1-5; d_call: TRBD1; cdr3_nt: TGTGCCAGCAGCCACAGGACAGGGGTTGTTCAGCCCCAGCATTTT; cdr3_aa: CASSHRTGVVQPQHF
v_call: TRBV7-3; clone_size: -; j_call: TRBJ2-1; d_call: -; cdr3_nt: TGTGCCAGCAGCTTACGGGGGAATGAGCAGTTCTTC; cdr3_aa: CASSLRGNEQFF
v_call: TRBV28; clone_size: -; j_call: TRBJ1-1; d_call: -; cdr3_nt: TGTGCCAGCAGCATGGGGGGGAAGAACACTGAAGCTTTCTTT; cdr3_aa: CASSMGGKNTEAFF
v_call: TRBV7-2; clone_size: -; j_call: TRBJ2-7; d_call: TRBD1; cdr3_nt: TGTGCCAGCAGCCGATCCGGGACAGACCTCTACGAGCAGTACTTC; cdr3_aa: CASSRSGTDLYEQYF
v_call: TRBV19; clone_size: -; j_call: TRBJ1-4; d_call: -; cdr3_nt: TGTGCCAGTATGGGAGGGAACAAGAATGAAAAACTGTTTTTT; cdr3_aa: CASMGGNKNEKLFF
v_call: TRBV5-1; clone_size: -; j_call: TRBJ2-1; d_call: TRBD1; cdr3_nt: TGCGCCAGCAGCGTAAACAGGGGGCTGGGGAATGAGCAGTTCTTC; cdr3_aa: CASSVNRGLGNEQFF
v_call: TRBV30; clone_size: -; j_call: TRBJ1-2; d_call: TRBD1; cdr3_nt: TGTGCCTGGAACGACAGGGGACGAAACTATGGCTACACCTTC; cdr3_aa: CAWNDRGRNYGYTF
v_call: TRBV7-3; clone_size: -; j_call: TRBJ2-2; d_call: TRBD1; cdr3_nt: TGTGCCAGCAGCTTTCGACAGGGGGCCGGGGAGCTGTTTTTT; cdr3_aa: CASSFRQGAGELFF
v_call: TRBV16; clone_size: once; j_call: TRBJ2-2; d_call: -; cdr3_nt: TGTGCCAGCAGCCCATGGACGTTCGGCGGGGAGCTGTTTTTT; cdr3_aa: CASSPWTFGGELFF
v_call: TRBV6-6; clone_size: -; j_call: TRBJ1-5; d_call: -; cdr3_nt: TGTGCCAGCAGTTACTCGGACATTAGCAATCAGCCCCAGCATTTT; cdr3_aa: CASSYSDISNQPQHF
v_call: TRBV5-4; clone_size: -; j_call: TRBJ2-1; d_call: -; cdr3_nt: TGTGCCAGCAGCTCTTCATCTTTAAACTACAATGAGCAGTTCTTC; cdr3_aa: CASSSSSLNYNEQFF
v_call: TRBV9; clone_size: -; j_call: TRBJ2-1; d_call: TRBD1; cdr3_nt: TGTGCCAGCAGCGACACAGGGGGCTCCTACAATGAGCAGTTCTTC; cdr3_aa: CASSDTGGSYNEQFF
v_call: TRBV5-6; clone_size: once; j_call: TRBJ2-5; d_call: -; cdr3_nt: TGTGCCAGCAGCTTTCGGGAGACCCAGTACTTC; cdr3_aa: CASSFRETQYF
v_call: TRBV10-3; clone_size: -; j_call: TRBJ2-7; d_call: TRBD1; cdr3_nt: TGTGCCATCACCCCTGACAGGGGGGCCTACGAGCAGTACTTC; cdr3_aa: CAITPDRGAYEQYF
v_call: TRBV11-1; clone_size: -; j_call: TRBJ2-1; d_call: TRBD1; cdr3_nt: TGTGCCAGCAGCTCTGACAGGGCGTACAATGAGCAGTTCTTC; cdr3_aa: CASSSDRAYNEQFF
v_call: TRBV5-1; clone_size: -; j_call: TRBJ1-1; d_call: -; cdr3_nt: TGCGCCAGCAGCTACAGGGTTGGAGGCACTGAAGCTTTCTTT; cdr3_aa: CASSYRVGGTEAFF
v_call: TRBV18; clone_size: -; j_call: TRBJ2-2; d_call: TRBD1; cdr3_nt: TGTGCCAGCTCACCCGGACAGGGGGCTACCGGGGAGCTGTTTTTT; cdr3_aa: CASSPGQGATGELFF
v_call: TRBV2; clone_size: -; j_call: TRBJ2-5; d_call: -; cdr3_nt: TGTGCCAGCAGTGTTCGACTAAACGTAGAGACCCAGTACTTC; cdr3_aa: CASSVRLNVETQYF
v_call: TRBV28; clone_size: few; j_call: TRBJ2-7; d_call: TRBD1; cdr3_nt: TGTGCCAGCAGTCGAGGGACAGGGAAGTACTTC; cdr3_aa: CASSRGTGKYF
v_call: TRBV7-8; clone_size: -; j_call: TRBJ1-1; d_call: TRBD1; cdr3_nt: TGTGCCAGCAGCCATTTTTCCGGGACAGGGGGGACTGAAGCTTTCTTT; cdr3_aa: CASSHFSGTGGTEAFF
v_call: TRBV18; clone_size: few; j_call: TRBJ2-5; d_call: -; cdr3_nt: TGTGCCAGCTCACCACCCACTACAGGCGGTTGGGAGACCCAGTACTTC; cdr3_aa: CASSPPTTGGWETQYF
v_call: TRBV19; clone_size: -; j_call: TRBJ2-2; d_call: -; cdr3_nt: TGTGCCAGTAGTATCAGAGGGGTGTACGGGGCGGACACCGGGGAGCTGTTTTTT; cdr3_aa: CASSIRGVYGADTGELFF
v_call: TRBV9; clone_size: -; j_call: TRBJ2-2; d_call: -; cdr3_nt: TGTGCCAGCAGCGTAGCAGGGAGGAACACCGGGGAGCTGTTTTTT; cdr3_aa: CASSVAGRNTGELFF
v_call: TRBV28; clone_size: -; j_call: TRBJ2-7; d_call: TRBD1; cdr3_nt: TGTGCCAGCAGTCGATCCGGGACAGGAGCCTACGAGCAGTACTTC; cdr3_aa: CASSRSGTGAYEQYF
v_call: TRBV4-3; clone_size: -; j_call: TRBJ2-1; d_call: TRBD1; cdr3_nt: TGCGCCAGCAGCCGAGGGACAGGGCAGTACAATGAGCAGTTCTTC; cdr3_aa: CASSRGTGQYNEQFF
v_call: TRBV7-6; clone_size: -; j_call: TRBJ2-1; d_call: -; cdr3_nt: TGTGCCAGCAGCGCCCAGGGGGCCCGAGCGGGAGGGCAGTTCTTC; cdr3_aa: CASSAQGARAGGQFF
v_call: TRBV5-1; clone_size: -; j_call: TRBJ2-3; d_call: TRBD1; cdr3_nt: TGCGCCAGCAGCTTACAGGGGGCAGATACGCAGTATTTT; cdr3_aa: CASSLQGADTQYF
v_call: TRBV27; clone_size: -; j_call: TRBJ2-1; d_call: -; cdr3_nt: TGTGCCAGCAGTTTATACCCCCCCCAGGCTAGCGCAAACAATGAGCAGTTCTTC; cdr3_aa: CASSLYPPQASANNEQFF
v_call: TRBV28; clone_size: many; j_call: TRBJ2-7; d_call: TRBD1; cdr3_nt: TGTGCCACCGAATTGACAGGGGGATACGAGCAGTACTTC; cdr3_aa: CATELTGGYEQYF
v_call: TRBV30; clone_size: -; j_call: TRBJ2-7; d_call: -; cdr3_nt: TGTGCCTGGAGTGTACGGGACGAGCCGGGGTACGAGCAGTACTTC; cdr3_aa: CAWSVRDEPGYEQYF
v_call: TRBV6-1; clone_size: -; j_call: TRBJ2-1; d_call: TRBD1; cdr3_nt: TGTGCCAGTGGACAGGGGATGAGATCCTACAATGAGCAGTTCTTC; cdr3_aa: CASGQGMRSYNEQFF
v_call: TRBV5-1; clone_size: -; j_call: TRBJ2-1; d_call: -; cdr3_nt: TGCGCCAGCAGCCTGGCGGGGGGCAGGGGGCTCCCTAATGAGCAGTTCTTC; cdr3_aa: CASSLAGGRGLPNEQFF
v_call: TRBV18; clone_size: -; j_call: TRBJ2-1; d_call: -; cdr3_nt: TGTGCCAGCTCACCGGAGGCCTGGTCTTTTGGTGGTGAGCAGTTCTTC; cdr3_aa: CASSPEAWSFGGEQFF
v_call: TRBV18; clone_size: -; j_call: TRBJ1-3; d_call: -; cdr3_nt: TGTGCCAGCTCCCCCGGAGGGCACGGAAACACCATATATTTT; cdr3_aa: CASSPGGHGNTIYF
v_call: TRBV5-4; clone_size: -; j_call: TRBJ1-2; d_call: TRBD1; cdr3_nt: TGTGCCAGCAGCAGCACAGGGGGCAGCTATGGCTACACCTTC; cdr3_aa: CASSSTGGSYGYTF
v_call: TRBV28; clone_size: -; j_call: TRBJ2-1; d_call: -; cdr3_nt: TGTGCCAGCAGTTTAAAGGGGCTAGAGCAGTTCTTC; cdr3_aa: CASSLKGLEQFF